This T cell receptor (beta chain) was found in a study of T-cell reconstitution after alpha-beta-depleted transplantation in children. The TCRbeta library incorporated unique molecular identifiers. TCRdb itself ran the PCR reads through MiXCR, one entry per CDR3 protein. Of 500,000 to 750,000 distinct CDR3 sequences in the sample, 10% to 15% were seen once. This CDR3 has 16 residues. CDR1 and CDR2 (germline): MNHEY, SMNVEV (reference sequence). V was trimmed by 0 bases and J by 5 bases, leaving 16 bases between them. The source is a male patient under 18 who had a stem cell transplant for acute myeloid leukemia, so the T cells may come from the graft donor. The sequences come from PBMCs, mostly from graft donor cells, collected 360 days after TCRalphabeta/CD19-depleted stem cell transplant. The chain couples TRBV27 to TRBJ1-1; D perhaps matches TRBD1 (6 bases). For the CDR3, the DNA is TGTGCCAGCAGTTTATCGATATGGGGGGCAGAGACTGAAGCTTTCTTT. Protein product: CASSLSIWGAETEAFF.